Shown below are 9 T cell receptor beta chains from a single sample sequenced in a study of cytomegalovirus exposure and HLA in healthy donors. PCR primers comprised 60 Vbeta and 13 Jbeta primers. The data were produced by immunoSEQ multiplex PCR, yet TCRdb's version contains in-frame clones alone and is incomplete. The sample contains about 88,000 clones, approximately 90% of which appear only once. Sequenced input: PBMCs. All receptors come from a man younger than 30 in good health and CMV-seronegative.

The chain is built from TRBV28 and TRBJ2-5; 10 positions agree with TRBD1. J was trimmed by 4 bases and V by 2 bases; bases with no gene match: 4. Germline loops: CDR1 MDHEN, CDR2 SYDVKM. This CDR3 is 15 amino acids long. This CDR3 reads CASSLTGTGVETQYF. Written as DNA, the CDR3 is TGTGCCAGCAGTTTAACTGGGACAGGGGTAGAGACCCAGTACTTC.

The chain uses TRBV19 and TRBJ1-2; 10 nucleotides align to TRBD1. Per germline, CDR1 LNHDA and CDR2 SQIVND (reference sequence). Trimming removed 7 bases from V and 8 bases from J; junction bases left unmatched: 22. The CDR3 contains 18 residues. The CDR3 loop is CASKVDRGRDRHKGGYTF. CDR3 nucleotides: TGTGCCAGTAAGGTTGACAGGGGGCGCGACCGTCACAAGGGGGGCTACACCTTC. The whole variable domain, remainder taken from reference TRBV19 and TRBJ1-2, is DGGITQSPKYLFRKEGQNVTLSCEQNLNHDAMYWYRQDPGQGLRLIYYSQIVNDFQKGDIAEGYSVSREKKESFPLTVTSAQKNPTAFYLCASKVDRGRDRHKGGYTFGSGTRLTVV.

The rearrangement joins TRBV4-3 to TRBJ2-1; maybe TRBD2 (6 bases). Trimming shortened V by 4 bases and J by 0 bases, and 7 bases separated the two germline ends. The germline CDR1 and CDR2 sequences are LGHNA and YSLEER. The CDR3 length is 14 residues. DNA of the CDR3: TGCGCCAGCAGCCTAGCGGTCTCCTACAATGAGCAGTTCTTC. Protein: CASSLAVSYNEQFF.

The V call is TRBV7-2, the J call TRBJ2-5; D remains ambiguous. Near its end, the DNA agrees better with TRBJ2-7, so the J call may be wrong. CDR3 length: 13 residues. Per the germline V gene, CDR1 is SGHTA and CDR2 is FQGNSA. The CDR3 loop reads CASSLITSYEQYF. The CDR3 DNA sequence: TGTGCCAGCAGCTTAATCACCTCCTACGAGCAGTACTTC.

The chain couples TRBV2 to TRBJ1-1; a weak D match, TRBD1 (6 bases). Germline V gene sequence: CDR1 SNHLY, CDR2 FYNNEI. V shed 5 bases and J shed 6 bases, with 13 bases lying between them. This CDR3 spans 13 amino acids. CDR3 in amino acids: CASSLGGQAEAFF. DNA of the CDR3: TGTGCCAGCAGTCTCGGGGGGCAGGCTGAAGCTTTCTTT.

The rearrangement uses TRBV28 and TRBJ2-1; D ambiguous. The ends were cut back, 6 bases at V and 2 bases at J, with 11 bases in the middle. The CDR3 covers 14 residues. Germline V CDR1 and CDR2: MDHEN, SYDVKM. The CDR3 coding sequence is TGTGCCAGCAGGAAGAGCCTCCCCTACAATGAGCAGTTCTTC. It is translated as CASRKSLPYNEQFF.

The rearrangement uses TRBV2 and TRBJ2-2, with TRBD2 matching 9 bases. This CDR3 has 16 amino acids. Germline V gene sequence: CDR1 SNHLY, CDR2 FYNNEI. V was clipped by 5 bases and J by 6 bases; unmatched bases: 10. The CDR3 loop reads CASSQQLAGVSGELFF. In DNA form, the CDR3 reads TGTGCCAGCAGTCAACAATTAGCGGGAGTTTCCGGGGAGCTGTTTTTT.

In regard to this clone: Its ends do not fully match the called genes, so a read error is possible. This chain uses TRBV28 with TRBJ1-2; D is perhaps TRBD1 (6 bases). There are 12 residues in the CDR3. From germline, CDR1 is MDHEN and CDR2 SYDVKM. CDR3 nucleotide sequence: TGTGCCAGCAGGGGGGGGCTCGCGTCCCACCTCTTC. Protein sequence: CASRGGLASHLF.

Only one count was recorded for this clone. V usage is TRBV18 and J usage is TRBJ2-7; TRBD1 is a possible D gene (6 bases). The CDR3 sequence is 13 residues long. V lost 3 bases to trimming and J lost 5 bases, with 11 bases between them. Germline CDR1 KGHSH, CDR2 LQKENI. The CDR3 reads CASSPQTGNEQYF. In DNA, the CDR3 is TGTGCCAGCTCACCCCAAACAGGGAACGAGCAGTACTTC. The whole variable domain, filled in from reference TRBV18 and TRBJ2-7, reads NAGVMQNPRHLVRRRGQEARLRCSPMKGHSHVYWYRQLPEEGLKFMVYLQKENIIDESGMPKERFSAEFPKEGPSILRIQQVVRGDSAAYFCASSPQTGNEQYFGPGTRLTVT.